One and the same sample provided the 21 T cell receptor beta chains below, sequenced in a study of graft-versus-host responses after intestinal transplantation. Using immunoSEQ multiplex PCR, the repertoire was profiled, and TCRdb retains in-frame clones only, with some absent. This table holds 1,500 to 2,000 clones, roughly 40% found once. There were 200,000 CFSE-labeled responder cells plated together with 200,000 irradiated, violet-dye-labeled stimulator cells. This specimen consisted of alloreactive CD8+ T cells from a mixed lymphocyte reaction culture, obtained before transplantation. As to subset: CFSE-low proliferating T cells sorted from roughly 6-day pre-transplant mixed lymphocyte reaction (GvH or HvG direction). The receptors shown here come from a human patient who was an organ donor for intestinal transplantation.

This clone is large by share. This sequence joins TRBV14 and TRBJ1-5; no definite D call. V gave up 1 base and J gave up 4 bases, with 11 bases separating them. Germline V lookup: CDR1 SGHDN, CDR2 FVKESK. The CDR3 is 15 amino acids. CDR3 amino acids: CASSQAWQFNQPQHF. The CDR3 DNA sequence: TGTGCCAGCAGCCAAGCTTGGCAGTTTAATCAGCCCCAGCATTTT.

The V gene is TRBV7-6, the J gene TRBJ2-7; D gene uncertain. The V gene lost 2 bases and the J gene lost 4 bases, with 9 bases spanning the gap. Germline CDR1 and CDR2: SGHVS and FNYEAQ. The CDR3 covers 13 residues. The CDR3 DNA reads as TGTGCCAGCAGCTTATTACCACAATACGAGCAGTACTTC. It yields the protein CASSLLPQYEQYF.

The chain recombines TRBV28 with TRBJ2-2; 7 bases fit TRBD1. The V gene end was trimmed by 8 bases and the J gene end by 1 base; junction bases not matched to a gene: 1. The CDR3 covers 13 residues. The germline gives CDR1 MDHEN, CDR2 SYDVKM. This CDR3 is CASGDRNTGELFF. CDR3 nucleotides: TGTGCCAGCGGGGACAGGAACACCGGGGAGCTGTTTTTT.

The chain carries TRBV6-5 and TRBJ1-1; a weak D match, TRBD1 (5 bases). V lost 0 bases to trimming and J lost 5 bases, with 13 bases between them. This CDR3 is built from 15 residues. Germline V gene sequence: CDR1 MNHEY, CDR2 SVGAGI. DNA of the CDR3: TGTGCCAGCAGTTACTCGGGGGTTCCCGAGACTGAAGCTTTCTTT. Its protein product is CASSYSGVPETEAFF.

Sample share makes this clone large (0.1 to 1%). V gene TRBV4-1 combines with J gene TRBJ1-2; tentatively, D is TRBD1 (6 bases). Trimming took 4 bases from V and 7 from J, leaving 16 bases between them. Per the germline V gene, CDR1 is MGHRA and CDR2 is YSYEKL. This CDR3 spans 14 amino acids. DNA of the CDR3: TGCGCCAGCAGCCCCTTCCAGATCAGGGGTGGCTACACCTTC. It specifies CASSPFQIRGGYTF.

The V gene is TRBV27, the J gene TRBJ2-6; D is unresolved. The V gene's germline CDR1 is MNHEY and CDR2 SMNVEV (reference sequence). CDR3 length equals 13 residues. V shed 6 bases and J shed 4 bases, with 7 bases lying between them. The CDR3 DNA sequence: TGTGCCAGCAGATCCTTGGGGGCCAACGTCCTGACTTTC. Amino acid sequence: CASRSLGANVLTF.

This clone rates as large. The chain employs TRBV28 and TRBJ1-1, with TRBD1 matching over 7 bases. Germline V gives CDR1 MDHEN, CDR2 SYDVKM. The CDR3 has 13 amino acids. V lost 10 bases, J lost 1 base, and 6 bases stayed unmatched. This CDR3 is CATRQGPNTEAFF. As DNA, the CDR3 is TGTGCCACCAGACAGGGCCCGAACACTGAAGCTTTCTTT.

This rearrangement joins TRBV2 to TRBJ2-7; 10 positions match TRBD1. This CDR3 has 14 amino acids. The V gene's germline CDR1 is SNHLY and CDR2 FYNNEI. J was trimmed by 0 bases and V by 6 bases; bases with no gene match: 2. The CDR3: CASRRTGGSYEQYF. CDR3 nucleotide sequence: TGTGCCAGCAGACGGACAGGGGGCTCCTACGAGCAGTACTTC.

A few counts support this clone. The chain carries TRBV4-1 and TRBJ2-1; 9 nucleotides align to TRBD1. V lost 0 bases to trimming and J lost 9 bases; unmatched junction nucleotides: 6. This CDR3 is 15 amino acids long. CDR1 is MGHRA and CDR2 is YSYEKL in the germline V gene. CDR3 nucleotide sequence: TGCGCCAGCAGCCAAGAAAGGACAGGGGTAATTGAGCAGTTCTTC. Its translation is CASSQERTGVIEQFF.

This clone was recorded a few times. The chain carries TRBV10-2 and TRBJ1-2, with 9 bases matching TRBD1. CDR1 is WSHSY, CDR2 SAAADI, per germline. Trimming cost V 2 bases and J 4 bases; bases outside gene matches: 5. This CDR3 is 15 amino acids long. CDR3 region: CASSEEGGQGYGYTF. CDR3 coding DNA: TGCGCCAGCAGTGAGGAAGGGGGACAGGGCTATGGCTACACCTTC.

On this clone: The junction departs from germline at one end; a sequencing error may be responsible. The chain links TRBV7-3 to TRBJ1-6; 9 bases map to TRBD1. This CDR3 is 15 amino acids long. Germline-derived CDR1 and CDR2 are SGHTA and FQGTGA. In nucleotides, the CDR3 is TGTGCCAGCAGCCTAACAGGGGGCTGGGGTTCACCCCTCCACTTT. Amino acid sequence: CASSLTGGWGSPLHF. Variable domain in full (rest from reference TRBV7-3 and TRBJ1-6): GAGVSQTPSNKVTEKGKYVELRCDPISGHTALYWYRQSLGQGPEFLIYFQGTGAADDSGLPNDRFFAVRPEGSVSTLKIQRTERGDSAVYLCASSLTGGWGSPLHFGNGTRLTVT.

This clone is large (0.1 to 1%) in the sample. The rearrangement links TRBV27 to TRBJ2-2, with 8 bases matching TRBD1. The CDR3 runs 18 residues. Per the germline V gene, CDR1 is MNHEY and CDR2 is SMNVEV (reference sequence). V was clipped by 4 bases and J by 4 bases; unmatched bases: 14. CDR3 bases: TGTGCCAGCAGTTACTGGACAGGGCAAAAGGGGGGCACCGGGGAGCTGTTTTTT. This codes for CASSYWTGQKGGTGELFF.

The chain links TRBV27 to TRBJ2-7; 7 positions agree with TRBD2. Losses at the gene ends were 3 bases for V and 0 bases for J; bases not matched to a gene: 2. The germline V gene encodes CDR1 MNHEY and CDR2 SMNVEV (reference sequence). The CDR3 sequence is 14 residues long. The CDR3 is CASSFGGSSYEQYF. In DNA form, the CDR3 reads TGTGCCAGCAGTTTCGGGGGGAGCTCCTACGAGCAGTACTTC.

This clone has a handful of counts. This sequence joins TRBV6-9 and TRBJ1-2; D is possibly TRBD1 (6 bases). Germline V gene data show CDR1 as MNHGY and CDR2 as SVAAGI. Trimming shortened V by 2 bases and J by 3 bases, and 10 bases separated the two germline ends. This CDR3 has 14 amino acids. The CDR3 DNA sequence: TGTGCCAGCAGTTATCAACGGGGGCACTATGGCTACACCTTC. It yields the protein CASSYQRGHYGYTF.

The J gene is TRBJ1-6, the V gene TRBV19, with D tentatively TRBD1 (5 bases). The V and J ends lost 8 bases and 0 bases respectively, with 26 bases between them. The CDR3 totals 20 residues. From germline, CDR1 is LNHDA and CDR2 SQIVND (reference sequence). CDR3: CASSTQYQGRLSSYNSPLHF. CDR3 nucleotides: TGTGCCAGTTCGACCCAGTATCAGGGTAGGCTCAGCTCCTATAATTCACCCCTCCACTTT.

This clone is deemed large. V usage is TRBV6-6 and J usage is TRBJ1-1; D not certain. V was cut by 0 bases and J by 1 base, with 9 bases left in between. Germline V gene lookup returns CDR1 MNHNY and CDR2 SVGAGI (reference sequence). The CDR3 has 15 amino acids. CDR3: CASSYSTRWNTEAFF. The CDR3 nucleotides are TGTGCCAGCAGTTACTCGACGAGGTGGAACACTGAAGCTTTCTTT.

This clone was picked up a small number of times. This sequence joins TRBV11-1 and TRBJ1-2; no definite D call. CDR3 size: 12 residues. Germline values: CDR1 SGHAT, CDR2 FQDESV (reference sequence). Trimming removed 2 bases at V and 8 bases at J, with 9 bases between. CDR3 protein: CASSLQPFGYTF. CDR3 nucleotides: TGTGCCAGCAGCTTACAACCTTTCGGCTACACCTTC.

On this clone itself: Relative to the germline gene, one junction end is altered; a read error may explain this. V and J are TRBV4-1 and TRBJ2-7; D gene uncertain. Germline lookup yields CDR1 MGHRA and CDR2 YSYEKL. CDR3 length equals 13 residues. CDR3 in amino acids: CASSPGRDYEQYF. DNA of the CDR3: TGTGCCAGCAGCCCAGGAAGGGACTACGAGCAGTACTTC.

This CDR3 is CASSLTANTGELFF. CDR3 coding DNA: TGTGCCAGCAGTTTAACAGCGAACACCGGGGAGCTGTTTTTT. V gene TRBV27 combines with J gene TRBJ2-2; D call uncertain. V was pared by 2 bases and J by 0 bases, with 4 bases between. The CDR3 is 14 residues long. From germline, CDR1 is MNHEY and CDR2 SMNVEV (reference sequence).

The chain joins TRBV27 to TRBJ1-5, with D maybe TRBD1 (5 bases). The V end was cut by 3 bases, the J end by 7 bases, with 10 bases between. Germline values: CDR1 MNHEY, CDR2 SMNVEV (reference sequence). CDR3 length equals 13 residues. The CDR3 spells CASSFGQGQPQHF. Here the CDR3 DNA reads TGTGCCAGCAGTTTTGGGCAGGGCCAGCCCCAGCATTTT.

The genes are TRBV6-6 and TRBJ1-2, with D uncertain. Germline values: CDR1 MNHNY, CDR2 SVGAGI (reference sequence). The V end was cut by 0 bases, the J end by 10 bases, with 15 bases between. The length of the CDR3 is 14 residues. The CDR3 DNA reads TGTGCCAGCAGTTACTCCCCCAGGACTCCTATCTACACCTTC. Residues: CASSYSPRTPIYTF.